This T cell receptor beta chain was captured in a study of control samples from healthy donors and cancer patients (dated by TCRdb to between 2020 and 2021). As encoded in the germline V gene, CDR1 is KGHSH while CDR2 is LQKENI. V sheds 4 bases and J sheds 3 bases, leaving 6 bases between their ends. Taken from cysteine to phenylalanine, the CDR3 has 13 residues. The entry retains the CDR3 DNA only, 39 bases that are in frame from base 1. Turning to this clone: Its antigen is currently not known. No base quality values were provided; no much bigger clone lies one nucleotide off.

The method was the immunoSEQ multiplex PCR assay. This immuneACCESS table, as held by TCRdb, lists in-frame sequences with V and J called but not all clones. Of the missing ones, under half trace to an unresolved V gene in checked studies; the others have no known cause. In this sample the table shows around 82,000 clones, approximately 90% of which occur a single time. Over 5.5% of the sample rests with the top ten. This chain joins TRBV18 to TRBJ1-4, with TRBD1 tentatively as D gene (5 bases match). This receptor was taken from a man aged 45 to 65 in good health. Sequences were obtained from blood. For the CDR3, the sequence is CASSRGANEKLFF. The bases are TGTGCCAGCTCACGGGGGGCTAATGAAAAACTGTTTTTT.